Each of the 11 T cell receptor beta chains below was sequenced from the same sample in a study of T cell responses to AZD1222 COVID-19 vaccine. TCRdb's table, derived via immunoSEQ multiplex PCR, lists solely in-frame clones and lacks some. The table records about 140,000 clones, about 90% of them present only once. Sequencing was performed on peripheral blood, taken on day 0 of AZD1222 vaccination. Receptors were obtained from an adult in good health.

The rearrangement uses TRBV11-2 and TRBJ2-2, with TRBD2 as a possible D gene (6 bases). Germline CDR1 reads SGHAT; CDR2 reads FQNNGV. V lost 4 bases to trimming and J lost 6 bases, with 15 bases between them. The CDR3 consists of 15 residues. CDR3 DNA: TGTGCCAGCAGCTACCGGCGGGGAGTTGCCGGGGAGCTGTTTTTT. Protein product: CASSYRRGVAGELFF. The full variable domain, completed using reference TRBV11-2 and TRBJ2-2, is EAGVAQSPRYKIIEKRQSVAFWCNPISGHATLYWYQQILGQGPKLLIQFQNNGVVDDSQLPKDRFSAERLKGVDSTLKIQPAKLEDSAVYLCASSYRRGVAGELFFGEGSRLTVL.

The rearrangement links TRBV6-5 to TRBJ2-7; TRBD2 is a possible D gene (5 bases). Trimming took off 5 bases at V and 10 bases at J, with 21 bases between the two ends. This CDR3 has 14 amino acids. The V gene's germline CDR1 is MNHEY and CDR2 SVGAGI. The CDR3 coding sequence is TGTGCCAGCAGTCCTGACGAGAGGGCCGGACGACAGTACTTC. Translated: CASSPDERAGRQYF.

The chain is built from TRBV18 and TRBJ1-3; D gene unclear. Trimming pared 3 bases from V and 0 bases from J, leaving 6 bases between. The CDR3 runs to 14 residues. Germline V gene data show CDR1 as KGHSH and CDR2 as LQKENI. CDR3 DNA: TGTGCCAGCTCACCGAATCCCTCTGGAAACACCATATATTTT. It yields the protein CASSPNPSGNTIYF.

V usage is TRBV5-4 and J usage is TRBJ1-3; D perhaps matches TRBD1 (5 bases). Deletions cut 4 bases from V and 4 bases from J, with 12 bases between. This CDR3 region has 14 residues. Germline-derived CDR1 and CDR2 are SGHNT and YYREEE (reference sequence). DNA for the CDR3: TGTGCCAGCAGCCGCGCAGGGCAAGGAAACACCATATATTTT. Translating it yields CASSRAGQGNTIYF.

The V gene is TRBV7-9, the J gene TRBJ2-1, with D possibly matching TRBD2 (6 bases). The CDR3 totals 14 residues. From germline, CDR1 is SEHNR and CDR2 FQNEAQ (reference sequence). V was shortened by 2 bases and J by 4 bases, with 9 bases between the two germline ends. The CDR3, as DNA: TGTGCCAGCAGCTTAAGGCGGGAATACAATGAGCAGTTCTTC. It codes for CASSLRREYNEQFF.

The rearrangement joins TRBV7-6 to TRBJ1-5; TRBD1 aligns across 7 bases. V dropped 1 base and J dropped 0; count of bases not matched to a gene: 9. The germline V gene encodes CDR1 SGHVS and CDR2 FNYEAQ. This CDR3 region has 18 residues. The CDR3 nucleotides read TGTGCCAGCAGCTTAGTAGGGGGCCACGACTTTAGCAATCAGCCCCAGCATTTT. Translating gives CASSLVGGHDFSNQPQHF.

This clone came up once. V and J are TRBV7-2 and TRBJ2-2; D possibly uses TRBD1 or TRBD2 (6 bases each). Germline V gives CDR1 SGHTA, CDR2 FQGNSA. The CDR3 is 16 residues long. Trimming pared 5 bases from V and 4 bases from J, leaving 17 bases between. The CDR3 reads CASSTRDTRSTGELFF. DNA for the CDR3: TGTGCCAGCAGCACGCGGGACACCCGGAGCACCGGGGAGCTGTTTTTT.

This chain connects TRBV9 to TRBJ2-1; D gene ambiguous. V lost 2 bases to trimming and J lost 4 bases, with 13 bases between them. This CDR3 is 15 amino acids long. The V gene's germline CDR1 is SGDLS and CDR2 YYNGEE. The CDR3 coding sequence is TGTGCCAGCAGCGTTAACCCGTCGCAGTACAATGAGCAGTTCTTC. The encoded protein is CASSVNPSQYNEQFF.

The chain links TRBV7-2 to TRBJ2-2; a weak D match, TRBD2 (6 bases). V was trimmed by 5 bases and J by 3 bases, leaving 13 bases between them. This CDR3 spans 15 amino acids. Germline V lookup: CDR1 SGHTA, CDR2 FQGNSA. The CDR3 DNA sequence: TGTGCCAGCAGCATGGGACTGACCTACACCGGGGAGCTGTTTTTT. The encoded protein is CASSMGLTYTGELFF.

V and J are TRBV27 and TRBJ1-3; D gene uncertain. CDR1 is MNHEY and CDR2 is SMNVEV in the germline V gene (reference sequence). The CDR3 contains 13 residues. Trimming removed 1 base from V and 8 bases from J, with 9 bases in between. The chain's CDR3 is CASSLWWGHTIYF. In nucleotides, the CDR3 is TGTGCCAGCAGTTTATGGTGGGGTCACACCATATATTTT.

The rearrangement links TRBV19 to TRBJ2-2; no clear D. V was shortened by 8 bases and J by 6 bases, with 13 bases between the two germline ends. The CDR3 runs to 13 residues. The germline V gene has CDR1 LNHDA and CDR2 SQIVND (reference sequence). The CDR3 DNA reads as TGTGCCAGTCGGCGAACCGGCGCCGGGGAGCTGTTTTTT. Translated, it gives CASRRTGAGELFF.